These 20 T cell receptor beta chains share one sample of origin, sequenced in a study of identical twins. From the 5' RACE reads, TCRdb called clonotypes with MiXCR, one entry per CDR3 protein. The data show 450,000 or so distinct CDR3 sequences, with 14% seen just once and around 0.48% held by the top ten. These data were also reused for a study on yellow fever vaccine responses in identical twins.

The specimen sequenced was CD4+ T cells sorted from blood. The source is a woman aged 18-35 years in good health.

This clonotype was observed a handful of times. This chain joins TRBV4-2 and TRBJ2-2, with 7 positions matching TRBD2. V trimming: 0 bases; J trimming: 2 bases; junction bases outside the gene matches: 6. Germline V gives CDR1 LGHNA, CDR2 YNFKEQ. The CDR3 runs to 17 residues. CDR3 residues: CASSQDSRGGNTGELFF. In DNA form, the CDR3 reads TGTGCCAGCAGCCAAGATTCGCGCGGGGGAAACACCGGGGAGCTGTTTTTT.

This clonotype appeared many times. V is TRBV10-3 and J is TRBJ2-2; TRBD2 might be the D (6 bases). CDR3 length: 17 residues. Looked up from germline, CDR1 is ENHRY and CDR2 is SYGVKD. V was pared by 0 bases and J by 1 base, with 12 bases between. CDR3 nucleotide sequence: TGTGCCATCAGTGAGTCCAGACTAGGATTGAACACCGGGGAGCTGTTTTTT. Its translation is CAISESRLGLNTGELFF.

The rearrangement uses TRBV7-8 and TRBJ1-1; D uncertain. V lost 1 base, J lost 8 bases, and 11 bases lay in between. Germline V gene lookup returns CDR1 SGHVS and CDR2 FQNEAQ. The CDR3 has 13 amino acids. CDR3 nucleotide sequence: TGTGCCAGCAGCTTAGTTCACAGAACCGAAGCTTTCTTT. This sequence encodes CASSLVHRTEAFF.

The V gene is TRBV3-1, the J gene TRBJ2-3; D is unresolved. The CDR3 runs 14 residues. V gave up 5 bases and J gave up 1 base, with 10 bases separating them. From germline, CDR1 is LGHDT and CDR2 YNNKEL (reference sequence). In DNA form, the CDR3 reads TGTGCCAGCAGCGACGGTCCACGCACAGATACGCAGTATTTT. It encodes CASSDGPRTDTQYF.

The chain recombines TRBV29-1 with TRBJ2-3, with D unresolved. This CDR3 comprises 13 residues. V lost 6 bases and J lost 4, with 14 bases in between. The germline gives CDR1 SQVTM, CDR2 ANQGSEA. The CDR3 nucleotides are TGCAGCGTCACGAAAGGGAACGCAGATACGCAGTATTTT. This sequence encodes CSVTKGNADTQYF.

This clonotype was detected many times. This chain links TRBV11-2 with TRBJ2-4; 14 bases map to TRBD2. Germline CDR1 is SGHAT and CDR2 is FQNNGV. The V and J ends lost 1 base and 5 bases, in that order; junction bases with no gene match: 1. This CDR3 has 16 amino acids. The CDR3 here is CASSLGLAGGENIQYF. DNA of the CDR3: TGTGCCAGCAGCTTAGGACTAGCGGGGGGGGAAAACATTCAGTACTTC.

The chain couples TRBV6-1 to TRBJ2-7; 7 nucleotides line up with TRBD1. Germline lookup yields CDR1 MNHNS and CDR2 SASEGT. Losses at the gene ends were 5 bases for V and 3 bases for J; bases not matched to a gene: 10. This CDR3 contains 15 residues. The CDR3 loop reads CASSRYRGTDYEQYF. As DNA, the CDR3 is TGTGCCAGCAGTCGCTACAGGGGCACGGACTACGAGCAGTACTTC.

This clonotype was counted between two and nine times. This chain connects TRBV5-5 to TRBJ2-3; 12 bases match TRBD2. Germline V gene lookup returns CDR1 SGHKS and CDR2 YYEKEE (reference sequence). V was pared by 4 bases and J by 2 bases, with 8 bases of the junction left unmatched. CDR3 length: 17 amino acids. The DNA for the CDR3 is TGTGCCAGCAGCCTCCGACTAGCGGGAGAGGTCACAGATACGCAGTATTTT. Translating it yields CASSLRLAGEVTDTQYF.

The V and J genes are TRBV27 and TRBJ2-7; 7 bases are a match to TRBD1. Germline CDR1 is MNHEY and CDR2 is SMNVEV (reference sequence). Losses at the gene ends were 3 bases for V and 0 bases for J; bases not matched to a gene: 8. This CDR3 region has 16 residues. As DNA, the CDR3 is TGTGCCAGCAGTTTCCACGGGACAGACGTCTCCTACGAGCAGTACTTC. It codes for CASSFHGTDVSYEQYF.

The chain carries TRBV6-1 and TRBJ2-1; 9 positions agree with TRBD1. J gave up 8 bases and V 6 bases, and 11 bases lay outside the gene matches. The CDR3 spans 15 residues. The germline gives CDR1 MNHNS, CDR2 SASEGT. The CDR3 coding sequence is TGTGCCAGCAGGCATCCGGGACAGGGTCCCCATGAGCAGTTCTTC. This sequence encodes CASRHPGQGPHEQFF.

The sample holds many counts of this clonotype. The gene calls are TRBV12-3 or TRBV12-4 and TRBJ2-7; D might be TRBD1 (8 bases). This CDR3 has 16 residues. Trimming cost V 3 bases and J 6 bases, with 21 bases left between them. The CDR3 nucleotides read TGTGCCAGCAGTTTTGGACTAGGACAGGGTCTCGGCGAGCAGTACTTC. Translating it yields CASSFGLGQGLGEQYF.

This clonotype was picked up a small number of times. This chain joins TRBV7-9 and TRBJ2-7; a weak D match, TRBD1 (6 bases). This CDR3 has 14 residues. The germline V and J ends were trimmed by 2 bases and 3 bases, with 11 bases remaining between them. Germline values: CDR1 SEHNR, CDR2 FQNEAQ (reference sequence). This CDR3 reads CASSLTRGVYEQYF. DNA of the CDR3: TGTGCCAGCAGCTTAACCAGGGGTGTCTACGAGCAGTACTTC.

This clonotype was counted at least ten times. The chain employs TRBV7-6 and TRBJ2-3; D could derive from TRBD1 or TRBD2 (5 bases each). This CDR3 contains 16 residues. V was cut by 0 bases and J by 8 bases, with 18 bases left in between. Germline V lookup: CDR1 SGHVS, CDR2 FNYEAQ. Here the CDR3 reads CASSLAPGTTPGTQYF. The CDR3 nucleotides read TGTGCCAGCAGCTTAGCCCCTGGGACCACCCCCGGTACGCAGTATTTT.

The chain has TRBV5-1 and TRBJ2-1; D might be TRBD2 (6 bases). Germline-derived CDR1 and CDR2 are SGHRS and YFSETQ. Trimming took 1 base from V and 0 from J, leaving 20 bases between them. The CDR3 runs 19 residues. The CDR3 protein is CASSLKGSGTISSYNEQFF. The CDR3 DNA reads as TGCGCCAGCAGCTTGAAAGGTAGCGGCACAATCAGCTCCTACAATGAGCAGTTCTTC.

This clonotype was detected a few times. The chain recombines TRBV2 with TRBJ1-1; D uncertain. There are 13 residues in the CDR3. CDR1 SNHLY and CDR2 FYNNEI come from the germline V gene. The V end lost 7 bases, the J end lost 1 base, and 10 bases lay between the germline ends. This chain's CDR3 is CASTRGGNTEAFF. In DNA form, the CDR3 reads TGTGCCAGCACCCGGGGAGGGAACACTGAAGCTTTCTTT.

This clonotype was seen at least ten times. The V and J genes are TRBV10-3 and TRBJ2-1, with D possibly matching TRBD1 (7 bases). Germline CDR1 is ENHRY and CDR2 is SYGVKD. The CDR3 loop spans 13 amino acids. V was shortened by 7 bases and J by 9 bases, with 16 bases between the two germline ends. CDR3 DNA sequence: TGTGCCATCACCGGGACCCAGGGGGGTGAGCAGTTCTTC. Residues: CAITGTQGGEQFF.

The sample holds many counts of this clonotype. This chain connects TRBV7-9 to TRBJ2-2; 8 positions match TRBD1. After removal of 5 bases from V and 6 bases from J, the junction contained 14 bases not matched to a gene. The CDR3 is made up of 17 amino acids. Germline values: CDR1 SEHNR, CDR2 FQNEAQ (reference sequence). In DNA form, the CDR3 reads TGTGCCAGCAGCCATAAATTCGACAGGGGAGGAGCCGGGGAGCTGTTTTTT. Protein: CASSHKFDRGGAGELFF. Full variable domain (remainder filled in from reference TRBV7-9 and TRBJ2-2): DTGVSQNPRHKITKRGQNVTFRCDPISEHNRLYWYRQTLGQGPEFLTYFQNEAQLEKSRLLSDRFSAERPKGSFSTLEIQRTEQGDSAMYLCASSHKFDRGGAGELFFGEGSRLTVL.

CDR3 region: CASSLRTGASTGELFF. CDR3 bases: TGTGCCAGCAGCCTGCGGACAGGGGCCAGCACCGGGGAGCTGTTTTTT. The chain links TRBV3-1 to TRBJ2-2, with 9 nucleotides matching TRBD1. The CDR3 spans 16 residues. Germline lookup yields CDR1 LGHDT and CDR2 YNNKEL (reference sequence). Trimming cost V 4 bases and J 4 bases; bases outside gene matches: 7.

A few counts support this clonotype. This chain links TRBV30 with TRBJ2-2, with a weak D call TRBD1 (6 bases). The CDR3 spans 13 residues. Germline CDR1 reads GTSNPN; CDR2 reads SVGIG (reference sequence). Trimming removed 2 bases from V and 8 bases from J, with 12 bases in between. The CDR3 protein is CAWSLQGRGELFF. The CDR3 nucleotides are TGTGCCTGGAGTTTACAGGGTCGGGGGGAGCTGTTTTTT.

This clonotype has more than one count but fewer than ten. This chain uses TRBV12-3 or TRBV12-4 with TRBJ2-7, with 8 positions matching TRBD2. The CDR3 has 13 amino acids. V trimming: 5 bases; J trimming: 7 bases; junction bases outside the gene matches: 7. This chain's CDR3 is CASSPTSGLEQYF. The CDR3 DNA reads TGTGCCAGCAGTCCTACTAGCGGATTGGAGCAGTACTTC.